This T cell receptor (beta chain) emerged from a study of T-cell memory formation after mild COVID-19. Study as a whole: The two donors had largely donor-specific TCR clusters. Study-wide results and caveats: Clones which contracted sat mainly in CM and EM if CD4+, and in EMRA if CD8+. Contracting clones from day 15 to 85 showed balanced CD4/CD8; later expanders favored CD4+.

This clonotype was found a few times. Its specificity is not known. V was trimmed by 4 bases and J by 9 bases, leaving 13 bases between them. Per germline, CDR1 ENHRY and CDR2 SYGVKD. This CDR3 is built from 13 residues. Each CDR3 protein gets one entry after TCRdb re-called the 5' RACE reads with MiXCR. The sample includes about 200,000 distinct CDR3 sequences, 9.5% seen only once; the top ten take around 3.3%. This receptor was taken from a young man who had mild COVID-19 (a few samples of this study predate the infection). Cell type and time point are not known. The source material was PBMCs or a T cell subset sorted from them (not recorded which). The chain combines TRBV10-3 with TRBJ2-1; the D call may be TRBD1 or TRBD2 (6 bases each). CDR3: CAISVRGPVEQFF. The CDR3 nucleotides are TGTGCCATCAGTGTTCGGGGGCCGGTTGAGCAGTTCTTC.